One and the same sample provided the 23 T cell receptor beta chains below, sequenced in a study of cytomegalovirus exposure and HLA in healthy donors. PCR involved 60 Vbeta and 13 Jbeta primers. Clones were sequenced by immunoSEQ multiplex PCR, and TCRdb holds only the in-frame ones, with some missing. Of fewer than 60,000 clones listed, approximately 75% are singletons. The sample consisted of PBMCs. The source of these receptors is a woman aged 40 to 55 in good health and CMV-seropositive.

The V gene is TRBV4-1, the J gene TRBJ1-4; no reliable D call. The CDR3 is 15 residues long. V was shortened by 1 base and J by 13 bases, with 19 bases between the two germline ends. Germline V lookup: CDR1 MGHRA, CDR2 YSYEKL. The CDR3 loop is CASSQGEPITIGLFF. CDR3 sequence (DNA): TGCGCCAGCAGCCAAGGGGAGCCCATAACGATCGGACTGTTTTTT.

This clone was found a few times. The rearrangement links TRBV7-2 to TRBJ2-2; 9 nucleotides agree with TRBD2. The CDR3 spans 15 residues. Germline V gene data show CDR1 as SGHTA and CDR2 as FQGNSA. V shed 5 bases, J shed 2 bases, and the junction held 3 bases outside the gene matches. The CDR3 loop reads CASSASGVNTGELFF. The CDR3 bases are TGTGCCAGCAGCGCTAGCGGGGTTAACACCGGGGAGCTGTTTTTT.

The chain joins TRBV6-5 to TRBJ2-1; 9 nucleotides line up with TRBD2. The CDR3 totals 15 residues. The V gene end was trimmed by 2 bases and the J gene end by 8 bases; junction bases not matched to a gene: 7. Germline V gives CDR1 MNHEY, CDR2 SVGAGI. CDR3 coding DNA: TGTGCCAGCAGTTACCGGCGGGGGGGCCGAGATGAGCAGTTCTTC. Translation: CASSYRRGGRDEQFF.

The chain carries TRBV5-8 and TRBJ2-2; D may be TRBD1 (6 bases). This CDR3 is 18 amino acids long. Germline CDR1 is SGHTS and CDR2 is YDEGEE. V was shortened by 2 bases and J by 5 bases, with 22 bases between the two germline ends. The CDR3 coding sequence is TGTGCCAGCAGCTTTCCCACAGGGTCAGCCCTAAGGACCGGGGAGCTGTTTTTT. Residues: CASSFPTGSALRTGELFF.

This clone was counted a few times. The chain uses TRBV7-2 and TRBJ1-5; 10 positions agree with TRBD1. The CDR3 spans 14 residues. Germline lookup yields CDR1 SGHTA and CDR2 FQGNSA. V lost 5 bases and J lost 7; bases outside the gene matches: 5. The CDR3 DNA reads TGTGCCAGCAGCACGGGGGACAGGGGCCAGCCCCAGCATTTT. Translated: CASSTGDRGQPQHF.

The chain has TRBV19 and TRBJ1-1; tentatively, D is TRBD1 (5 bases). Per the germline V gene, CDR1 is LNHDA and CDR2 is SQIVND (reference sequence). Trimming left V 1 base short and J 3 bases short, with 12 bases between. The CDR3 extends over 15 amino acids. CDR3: CASSIGFFRDTEAFF. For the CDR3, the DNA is TGTGCCAGTAGTATAGGGTTTTTCAGGGACACTGAAGCTTTCTTT.

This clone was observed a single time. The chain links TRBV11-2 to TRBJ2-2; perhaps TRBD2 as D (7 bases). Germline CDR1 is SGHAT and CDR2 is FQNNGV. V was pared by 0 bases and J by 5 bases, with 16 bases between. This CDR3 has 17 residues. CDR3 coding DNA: TGTGCCAGCAGCTTAGATAGGAGGGGGGGTCGGACCGGGGAGCTGTTTTTT. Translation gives CASSLDRRGGRTGELFF.

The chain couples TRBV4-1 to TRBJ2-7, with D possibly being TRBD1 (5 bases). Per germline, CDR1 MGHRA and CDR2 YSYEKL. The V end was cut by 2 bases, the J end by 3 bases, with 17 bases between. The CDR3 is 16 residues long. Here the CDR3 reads CASSQSPSGAYYEQYF. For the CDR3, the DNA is TGCGCCAGCAGCCAAAGTCCCTCTGGGGCCTACTACGAGCAGTACTTC.

This chain's CDR3 is CASSQAGGVGGYTF. The CDR3 DNA reads as TGCGCCAGCAGCCAAGCTGGAGGGGTCGGTGGCTACACCTTC. This rearrangement joins TRBV4-3 to TRBJ1-2, with a weak D call TRBD1 (5 bases). Germline V gene lookup returns CDR1 LGHNA and CDR2 YSLEER. V was trimmed by 1 base and J by 7 bases, leaving 13 bases between them. This CDR3 comprises 14 residues.

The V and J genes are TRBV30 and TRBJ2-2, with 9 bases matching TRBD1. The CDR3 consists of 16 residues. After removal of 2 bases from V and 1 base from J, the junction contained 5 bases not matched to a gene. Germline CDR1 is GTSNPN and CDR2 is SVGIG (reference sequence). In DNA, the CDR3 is TGTGCCTGGAGTACAGGACAGGGGATGAACACCGGGGAGCTGTTTTTT. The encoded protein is CAWSTGQGMNTGELFF.

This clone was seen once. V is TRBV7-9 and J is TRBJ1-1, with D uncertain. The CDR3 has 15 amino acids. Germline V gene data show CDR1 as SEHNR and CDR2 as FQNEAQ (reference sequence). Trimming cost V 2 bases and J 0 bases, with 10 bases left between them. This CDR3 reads CASSLNAEMNTEAFF. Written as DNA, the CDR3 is TGTGCCAGCAGCTTAAACGCGGAAATGAACACTGAAGCTTTCTTT.

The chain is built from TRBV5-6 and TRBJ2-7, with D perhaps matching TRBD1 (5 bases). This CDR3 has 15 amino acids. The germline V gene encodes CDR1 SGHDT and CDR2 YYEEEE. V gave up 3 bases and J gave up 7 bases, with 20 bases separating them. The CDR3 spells CASSSPGMSIYEQYF. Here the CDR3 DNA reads TGTGCCAGCAGCTCCCCAGGGATGTCGATATATGAGCAGTACTTC.

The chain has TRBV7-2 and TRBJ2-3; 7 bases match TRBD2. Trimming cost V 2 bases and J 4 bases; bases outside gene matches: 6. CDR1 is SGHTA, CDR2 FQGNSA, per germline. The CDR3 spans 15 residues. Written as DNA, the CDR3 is TGTGCCAGCAGCTTAAGCGGGGTAGAGGCAGATACGCAGTATTTT. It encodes CASSLSGVEADTQYF.

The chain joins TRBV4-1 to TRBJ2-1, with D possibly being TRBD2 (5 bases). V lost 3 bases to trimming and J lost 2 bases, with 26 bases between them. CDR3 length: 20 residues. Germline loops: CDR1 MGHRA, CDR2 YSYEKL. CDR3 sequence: CASSHPFSHTVTSTYNEQFF. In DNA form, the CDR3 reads TGCGCCAGCAGCCACCCTTTTAGCCATACGGTAACTAGTACCTACAATGAGCAGTTCTTC.

This CDR3 reads CASSQGSAGLGEQFF. CDR3 bases: TGCGCCAGCAGCCAAGGATCAGCGGGGTTGGGTGAGCAGTTCTTC. The gene calls are TRBV4-3 and TRBJ2-1; 7 bases are shared with TRBD2. Per the germline V gene, CDR1 is LGHNA and CDR2 is YSLEER. The CDR3 extends over 15 amino acids. J lost 9 bases, V lost 1 base, and 9 bases had no gene match.

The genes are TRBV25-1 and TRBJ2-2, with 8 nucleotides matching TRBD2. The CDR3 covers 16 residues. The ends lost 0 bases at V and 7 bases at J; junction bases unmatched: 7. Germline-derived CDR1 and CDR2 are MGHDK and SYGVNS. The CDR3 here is CASSEYGGGRNGELFF. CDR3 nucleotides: TGTGCCAGCAGTGAATACGGGGGGGGGCGCAACGGGGAGCTGTTTTTT.

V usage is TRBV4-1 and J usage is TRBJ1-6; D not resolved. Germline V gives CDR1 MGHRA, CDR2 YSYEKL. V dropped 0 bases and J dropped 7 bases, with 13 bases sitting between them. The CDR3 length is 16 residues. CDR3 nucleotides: TGCGCCAGCAGCCAAGACATGGGCAGCCTAAATTCACCCCTCCACTTT. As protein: CASSQDMGSLNSPLHF.

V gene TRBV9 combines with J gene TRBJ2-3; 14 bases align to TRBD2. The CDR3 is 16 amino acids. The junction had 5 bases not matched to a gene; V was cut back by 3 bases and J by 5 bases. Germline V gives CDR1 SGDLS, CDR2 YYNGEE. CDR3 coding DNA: TGTGCCAGCAGCGCCGGGACTAGCGGGGGAGGAGATACGCAGTATTTT. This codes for CASSAGTSGGGDTQYF.

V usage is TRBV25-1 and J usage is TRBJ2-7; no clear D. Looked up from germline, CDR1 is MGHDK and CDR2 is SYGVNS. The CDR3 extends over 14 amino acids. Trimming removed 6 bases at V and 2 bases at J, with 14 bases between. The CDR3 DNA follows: TGTGCCAGCAGGAAGAAGACAAGCCCCTACGAGCAGTACTTC. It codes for CASRKKTSPYEQYF.

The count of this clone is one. The CDR3 region has the DNA TGTGCCAGTAGTATGGGTAGGGACAGTTACAATGAGCAGTTCTTC. Translated, it gives CASSMGRDSYNEQFF. This chain links TRBV19 with TRBJ2-1; 7 bases align to TRBD1. Germline V gene lookup returns CDR1 LNHDA and CDR2 SQIVND (reference sequence). The CDR3 loop spans 15 amino acids. V trimming: 3 bases; J trimming: 4 bases; junction bases outside the gene matches: 6. The entire variable domain, with the rest obtained from reference TRBV19 and TRBJ2-1, is as follows: DGGITQSPKYLFRKEGQNVTLSCEQNLNHDAMYWYRQDPGQGLRLIYYSQIVNDFQKGDIAEGYSVSREKKESFPLTVTSAQKNPTAFYLCASSMGRDSYNEQFFGPGTRLTVL.

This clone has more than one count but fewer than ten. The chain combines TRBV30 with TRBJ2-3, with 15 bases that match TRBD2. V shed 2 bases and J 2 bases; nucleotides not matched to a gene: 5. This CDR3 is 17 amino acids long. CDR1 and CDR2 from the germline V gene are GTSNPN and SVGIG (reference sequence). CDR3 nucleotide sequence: TGTGCCTGGAGTAAAGGACTAGCGGGGGGGCTCACAGATACGCAGTATTTT. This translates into CAWSKGLAGGLTDTQYF.

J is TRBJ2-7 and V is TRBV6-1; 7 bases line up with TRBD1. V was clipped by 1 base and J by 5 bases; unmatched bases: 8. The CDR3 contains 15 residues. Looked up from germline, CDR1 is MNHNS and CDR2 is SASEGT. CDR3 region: CASSEGQGESDEQYF. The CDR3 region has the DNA TGTGCCAGCAGTGAAGGGCAGGGGGAATCGGACGAGCAGTACTTC.

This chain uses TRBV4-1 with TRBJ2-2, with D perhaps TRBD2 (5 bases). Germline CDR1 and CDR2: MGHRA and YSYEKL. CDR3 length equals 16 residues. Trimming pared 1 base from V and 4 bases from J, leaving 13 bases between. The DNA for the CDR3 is TGCGCCAGCAGCCAAGTATGGGCAGGAGGCACCGGGGAGCTGTTTTTT. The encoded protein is CASSQVWAGGTGELFF.